In its sample, the clone carrying this T cell receptor (beta chain) was seen a few times. Its matching antigen is unknown. The data originate from a study of T cell repertoires in cytomegalovirus infection. Across the whole study: Both a matching HLA type and CMV infection were indicated by public TCR beta signatures.

TCRdb reprocessed the reads via MiXCR and lists one record per CDR3 protein. Of around 570,000 distinct CDR3 sequences listed, around 40% were seen once; the top ten hold about 48%. This CDR3 contains 15 residues. Trimming removed 1 base from V and 6 bases from J, with 13 bases in between. Germline lookup yields CDR1 SGHVS and CDR2 FQNEAQ. The clonotype was recovered from a human donor in good health (CMV status not recorded). Some clones in this sample may be carry-over from other donors' samples. Sequencing was performed on cultured PBMCs, taken from culture after CMV antigen stimulation. The chain carries TRBV7-8 and TRBJ1-5, with a tentative D call TRBD1 (6 bases). Here the CDR3 reads CASSLVGGGSQPQHF. In nucleotides, the CDR3 is TGTGCCAGCAGCTTAGTTGGCGGGGGCAGTCAGCCCCAGCATTTT.